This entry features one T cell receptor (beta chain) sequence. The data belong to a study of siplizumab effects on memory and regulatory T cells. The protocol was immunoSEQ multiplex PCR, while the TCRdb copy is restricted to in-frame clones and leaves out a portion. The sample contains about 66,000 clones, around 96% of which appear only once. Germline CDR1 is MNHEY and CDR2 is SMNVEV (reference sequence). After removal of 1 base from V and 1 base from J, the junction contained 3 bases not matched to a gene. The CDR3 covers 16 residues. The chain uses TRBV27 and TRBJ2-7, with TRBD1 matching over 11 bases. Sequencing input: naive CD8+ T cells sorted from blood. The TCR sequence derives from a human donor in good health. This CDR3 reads CASSLLGQGGSYEQYF. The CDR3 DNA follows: TGTGCCAGCAGTTTATTGGGACAGGGGGGATCCTACGAGCAGTACTTC.